A single sample is the source of the 9 T cell receptor beta chains below, sequenced in a study of PD-L1 blockade in urothelial cancer (dated by TCRdb to the late 2010s). The method behind the library was the immunoSEQ multiplex PCR assay. Here the immuneACCESS table is served through TCRdb, limited to in-frame sequences with V and J called. Missing clones are a known gap in these copies; in checked studies unresolved V genes cover under half, and the rest lacks a known reason. The sample records some 56,000 clones, approximately 83% of which are singletons. In total, the top ten clones hold about 15% of the sample. In light of the paper, this sample's time point label describes: pretreatment peripheral blood. The specimen was PBMCs, collected around atezolizumab (anti-PD-L1) treatment. These receptors were collected from a man between 65 and 79 years old with urothelial cancer.

The chain couples TRBV27 to TRBJ2-3; 10 nucleotides agree with TRBD1. The germline gives CDR1 MNHEY, CDR2 SMNVEV (reference sequence). The CDR3 contains 18 residues. Losses at the gene ends were 2 bases for V and 14 bases for J; bases not matched to a gene: 22. CDR3 sequence (DNA): TGTGCCAGCAGTTTAATGTGGGACAGGGGAAGAGGGCACAGATACGCGTATTTT. Translating it yields CASSLMWDRGRGHRYAYF.

The V and J genes are TRBV4-1 and TRBJ1-5, with D tentatively TRBD1 (6 bases). V was shortened by 1 base and J by 4 bases, with 14 bases between the two germline ends. This CDR3 is built from 16 residues. Germline V CDR1 and CDR2: MGHRA, YSYEKL. CDR3 sequence (DNA): TGCGCCAGCAGCCAAGGCTTGGCAGGGGCAAATCAGCCCCAGCATTTT. Protein product: CASSQGLAGANQPQHF.

The table lists this clone with a count of one. The chain recombines TRBV6-5 with TRBJ2-3; 8 bases are a match to TRBD2. V was pared by 2 bases and J by 5 bases, with 3 bases of the junction left unmatched. CDR3 length equals 14 residues. Germline-derived CDR1 and CDR2 are MNHEY and SVGAGI. CDR3 sequence: CASSYGLAGDTQYF. The CDR3 bases are TGTGCCAGCAGTTACGGTCTAGCGGGAGATACGCAGTATTTT.

V gene TRBV9 combines with J gene TRBJ2-7; D is possibly TRBD2 (5 bases). V lost 4 bases and J lost 3, with 11 bases in between. The CDR3 contains 13 residues. Germline values: CDR1 SGDLS, CDR2 YYNGEE. This CDR3 is CASSSDSNYEQYF. The DNA for the CDR3 is TGTGCCAGCAGCTCGGACTCTAACTACGAGCAGTACTTC.

The chain combines TRBV7-8 with TRBJ2-3, with D possibly matching TRBD2 (5 bases). Germline CDR1 is SGHVS and CDR2 is FQNEAQ. The CDR3 totals 14 residues. Trimming cost V 1 base and J 14 bases, with 19 bases left between them. CDR3 region: CASSLVGDYRYAYF. In DNA form, the CDR3 reads TGTGCCAGCAGCTTAGTGGGCGACTACAGATACGCGTATTTT.

V gene TRBV25-1 combines with J gene TRBJ2-3; 11 bases line up with TRBD2. CDR3 length: 18 residues. The V and J ends lost 4 bases and 5 bases, in that order; junction bases with no gene match: 14. Germline-derived CDR1 and CDR2 are MGHDK and SYGVNS. The DNA of the CDR3 is TGTGCCAGCAGTGTTGGATGGACTAGCGGGTTGGGGGGAGATACGCAGTATTTT. Its translation: CASSVGWTSGLGGDTQYF.

This clone showed up just a few times. This chain connects TRBV9 to TRBJ2-5, with D perhaps matching TRBD2 (5 bases). This CDR3 region has 12 residues. Deletions cut 0 bases from V and 7 bases from J, with 7 bases between. Germline V CDR1 and CDR2: SGDLS, YYNGEE. The CDR3 loop is CASSVGGGTQYF. The CDR3 DNA reads TGTGCCAGCAGCGTAGGAGGAGGGACCCAGTACTTC. Full variable domain (missing parts from reference TRBV9 and TRBJ2-5): DSGVTQTPKHLITATGQRVTLRCSPRSGDLSVYWYQQSLDQGLQFLIQYYNGEERAKGNILERFSAQQFPDLHSELNLSSLELGDSALYFCASSVGGGTQYFGPGTRLLVL.

The rearrangement links TRBV11-1 to TRBJ2-1; weak D call: TRBD1 (6 bases). There are 19 residues in the CDR3. Trimming took off 2 bases at V and 0 bases at J, with 20 bases between the two ends. CDR1 and CDR2 from the germline V gene are SGHAT and FQDESV (reference sequence). CDR3 protein: CASSLNVGQRYRSYNEQFF. CDR3 bases: TGTGCCAGCAGCTTAAATGTAGGACAGCGTTACCGCTCCTACAATGAGCAGTTCTTC.

This chain joins TRBV28 and TRBJ1-2; D gene ambiguous. This CDR3 is built from 14 residues. With 4 bases removed from V and 0 bases from J, the gap between germline ends came to 9 bases. CDR1 is MDHEN, CDR2 SYDVKM, per germline. CDR3 DNA sequence: TGTGCCAGCAGTTCTGCTCTAGCTAACTATGGCTACACCTTC. This codes for CASSSALANYGYTF.